This TCR beta chain is drawn from a study of early T cells in non-severe SARS-CoV-2 infection. Study at large: Bulk RNA isolated from unsorted whole blood underwent sequencing; chains were not paired.

Whole-study findings and limits: Reliance on VDJdb matching favored anti-spike CD8 responses; private and CD4 specificities were missed.

Unique molecular identifier tags were affixed to discrete cDNA molecules. TCRdb re-analysed the 5' RACE reads in MiXCR, keeping a single row per CDR3 protein. The table has more than 45,000 distinct CDR3 sequences, 9.5% to 15% seen once. This clonotype has more than one count but fewer than ten. Its specificity is not known. This receptor was identified in an adult who was a healthcare worker with PCR-confirmed SARS-CoV-2 infection or an uninfected control (not recorded which). Specimen: whole blood.

The CDR3 is CASSLRFTNEQYF. The CDR3 DNA sequence: TGTGCCAGCAGTTTACGGTTCACCAACGAGCAGTACTTC. The rearrangement uses TRBV27 and TRBJ2-7; D is unresolved. The germline V gene has CDR1 MNHEY and CDR2 SMNVEV (reference sequence). The V and J ends lost 2 bases and 5 bases respectively, with 10 bases between them. The CDR3 runs to 13 residues.